Listed here are 6 T cell receptor beta chains from one sample, sequenced in a study of CXCR3-negative and CXCR3-positive naive CD8 T cells. 5' RACE that incorporated UMI labels was used to prepare the TRB cDNA libraries. One entry per CDR3 protein, without DNA, is what TCRdb gives after re-calling the 5' RACE reads. The sample table includes about 41,000 distinct CDR3 sequences. Material for sequencing was memory CD8+ T cells from blood. The receptors here all came from a human donor in good health. Some clones in this sample may be carry-over from other donors' samples.

The chain joins TRBV10-3 to TRBJ1-2. Germline V lookup: CDR1 ENHRY, CDR2 SYGVKD. This CDR3 has 13 amino acids. CDR3 sequence reads: CAISEDGGNGYTF.

The genes are TRBV9 and TRBJ1-1; the TRBD1 assignment by TCRdb is unverifiable without DNA. This CDR3 spans 18 amino acids. From germline, CDR1 is SGDLS and CDR2 YYNGEE. The CDR3 spells CASSPRGGGGTPNTEAFF.

This chain joins TRBV5-4 and TRBJ2-3; the TCRdb D gene call, TRBD1, has no DNA to confirm it. The CDR3 has 14 residues. Germline loops: CDR1 SGHNT, CDR2 YYREEE (reference sequence). CDR3 in amino acids: CASSFLGVIDTQYF.

V is TRBV28 and J is TRBJ1-5. The CDR3 runs to 14 residues. Germline V lookup: CDR1 MDHEN, CDR2 SYDVKM. This CDR3 is CASSLVSDYQPQHF.

V is TRBV4-1 and J is TRBJ2-3; the D gene TCRdb calls, TRBD1, cannot be checked with no DNA. The germline gives CDR1 MGHRA, CDR2 YSYEKL. The CDR3 sequence is 16 residues long. The CDR3 protein is CASSSGTGVSTDTQYF.

The chain recombines TRBV18 with TRBJ2-1; TCRdb returns TRBD1, unconfirmable since there is no DNA. The germline gives CDR1 KGHSH, CDR2 LQKENI. CDR3 length: 16 amino acids. CDR3 in amino acids: CASSDTGGALGNEQFF.